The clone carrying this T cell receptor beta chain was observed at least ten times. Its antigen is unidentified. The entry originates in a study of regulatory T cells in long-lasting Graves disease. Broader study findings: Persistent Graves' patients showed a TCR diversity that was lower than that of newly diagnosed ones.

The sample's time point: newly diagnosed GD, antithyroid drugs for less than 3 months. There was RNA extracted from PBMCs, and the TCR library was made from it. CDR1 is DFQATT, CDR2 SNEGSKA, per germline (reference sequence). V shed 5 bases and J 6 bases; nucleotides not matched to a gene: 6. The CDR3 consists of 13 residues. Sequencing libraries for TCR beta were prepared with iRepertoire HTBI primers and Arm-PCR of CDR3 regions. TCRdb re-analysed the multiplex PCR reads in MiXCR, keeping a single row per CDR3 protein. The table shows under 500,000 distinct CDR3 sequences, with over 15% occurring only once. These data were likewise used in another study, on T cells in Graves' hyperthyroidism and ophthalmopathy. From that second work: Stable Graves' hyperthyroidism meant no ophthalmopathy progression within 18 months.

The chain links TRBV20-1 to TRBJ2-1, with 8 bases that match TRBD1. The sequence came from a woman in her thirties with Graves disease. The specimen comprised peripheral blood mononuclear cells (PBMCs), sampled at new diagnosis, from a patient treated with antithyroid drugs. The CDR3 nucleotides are TGCAGTGCTTATCAGGGGGCATTCAATGAGCAGTTCTTC. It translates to CSAYQGAFNEQFF.